One sample yielded the 28 T cell receptor beta chains listed below, sequenced in a study of cytomegalovirus exposure and HLA in healthy donors. Clones were sequenced by immunoSEQ multiplex PCR, and TCRdb holds only the in-frame ones, with some missing. The sample lists about 82,000 clones, approximately 93% occurring once. The source material was PBMCs. These receptor sequences come from a young man in good health and CMV-seronegative.

This chain connects TRBV11-3 to TRBJ1-3, with unresolved D. CDR1 and CDR2 (germline): SGHNT, YENEEA. This CDR3 has 13 residues. The V end lost 0 bases, the J end lost 8 bases, and 8 bases lay between the germline ends. CDR3 in DNA: TGTGCCAGCAGCTTAGATTCCCCGGACACCATATATTTT. It codes for CASSLDSPDTIYF.

The chain carries TRBV25-1 and TRBJ2-1, with 9 positions matching TRBD1. J was trimmed by 7 bases and V by 4 bases; bases with no gene match: 5. The CDR3 is 14 amino acids. Germline assignment: CDR1 MGHDK and CDR2 SYGVNS. CDR3: CASSGTGEVNEQFF. CDR3 DNA: TGTGCCAGCAGTGGGACAGGGGAGGTTAATGAGCAGTTCTTC.

The gene calls are TRBV30 and TRBJ2-3; the D gene is possibly TRBD1 (6 bases). Germline CDR1 reads GTSNPN; CDR2 reads SVGIG (reference sequence). The CDR3 runs 15 residues. Trimming pared 3 bases from V and 3 bases from J, leaving 16 bases between. The CDR3 nucleotides read TGTGCCTGGAGGCAACAGGGAAGGAGGACAGATACGCAGTATTTT. It encodes CAWRQQGRRTDTQYF. The variable domain in full, completed from reference TRBV30 and TRBJ2-3, reads SQTIHQWPATLVQPVGSPLSLECTVEGTSNPNLYWYRQAAGRGLQLLFYSVGIGQISSEVPQNLSASRPQDRQFILSSKKLLLSDSGFYLCAWRQQGRRTDTQYFGPGTRLTVL.

The V gene is TRBV2, the J gene TRBJ1-1; TRBD1 aligns across 8 bases. Losses at the gene ends were 6 bases for V and 0 bases for J; bases not matched to a gene: 3. CDR1 and CDR2 (germline): SNHLY, FYNNEI. This CDR3 contains 14 residues. The CDR3 sequence: CASRMGQVNTEAFF. CDR3 DNA: TGTGCCAGCAGGATGGGACAGGTGAACACTGAAGCTTTCTTT. The full variable domain, rest sourced from reference TRBV2 and TRBJ1-1, is EPEVTQTPSHQVTQMGQEVILRCVPISNHLYFYWYRQILGQKVEFLVSFYNNEISEKSEIFDDQFSVERPDGSNFTLKIRSTKLEDSAMYFCASRMGQVNTEAFFGQGTRLTVV.

The chain carries TRBV7-3 and TRBJ2-1, with 7 bases lining up with TRBD2. Germline assignment: CDR1 SGHTA and CDR2 FQGTGA. There are 16 residues in the CDR3. Unmatched junction bases numbered 8, after V lost 0 bases and J lost 6 bases. Here the CDR3 reads CASSLTGAGVLNEQFF. The CDR3, as DNA: TGTGCCAGCAGCTTAACGGGTGCGGGAGTGCTCAATGAGCAGTTCTTC.

The CDR3, as DNA: TGTGCCACCACGCCCTGGGAAGCGGGGGGTTTCAATGAGCAGTTCTTC. Translating it yields CATTPWEAGGFNEQFF. The chain has TRBV15 and TRBJ2-1, with 9 positions matching TRBD2. The CDR3 runs to 16 residues. V was clipped by 7 bases and J by 6 bases; unmatched bases: 13. Looked up from germline, CDR1 is LNHNV and CDR2 is YYDKDF (reference sequence).

The rearrangement uses TRBV11-2 and TRBJ2-5, with 7 bases lining up with TRBD1. There are 15 residues in the CDR3. Trimming took 1 base from V and 5 from J; bases not matched to a gene: 7. Germline V gives CDR1 SGHAT, CDR2 FQNNGV. The CDR3 sequence is CASSLVTGAVETQYF. DNA for the CDR3: TGTGCCAGCAGCTTAGTTACAGGGGCGGTGGAGACCCAGTACTTC.

The CDR3, as DNA: TGTGCCAGCAGTGACTTTGGACAGGGGCCGGGAGTTGAGGGCCGGCCCCAGCATTTT. Its translation: CASSDFGQGPGVEGRPQHF. The chain is built from TRBV6-1 and TRBJ1-5, with 9 positions matching TRBD1. This CDR3 region has 19 residues. Per the germline V gene, CDR1 is MNHNS and CDR2 is SASEGT. The ends lost 3 bases at V and 9 bases at J; junction bases unmatched: 21.

The genes are TRBV7-8 and TRBJ2-7, with TRBD1 matching 9 bases. CDR3 length equals 15 residues. The V and J ends lost 5 bases and 3 bases, in that order; junction bases with no gene match: 8. CDR1 SGHVS and CDR2 FQNEAQ come from the germline V gene. As DNA, the CDR3 is TGTGCCAGCAGCCCACAGGGGGCGCTGGGCTACGAGCAGTACTTC. This sequence encodes CASSPQGALGYEQYF.

V usage is TRBV27 and J usage is TRBJ1-5; possible D gene TRBD1, 6 bases. The CDR3 has 15 residues. CDR1 is MNHEY, CDR2 SMNVEV, per germline (reference sequence). V was trimmed by 0 bases and J by 1 base, leaving 7 bases between them. DNA of the CDR3: TGTGCCAGCAGTTTATCGCAGGGGAGCAATCAGCCCCAGCATTTT. Translation gives CASSLSQGSNQPQHF.

This rearrangement joins TRBV29-1 to TRBJ2-6, with D possibly TRBD1 on 6 matching bases. Trimming removed 4 bases from V and 0 bases from J, with 16 bases in between. This CDR3 is built from 17 residues. Germline CDR1 SQVTM, CDR2 ANQGSEA. The CDR3 loop is CSVVDRSYGSGANVLTF. The CDR3 nucleotides are TGCAGCGTTGTTGACAGGTCCTATGGCTCTGGGGCCAACGTCCTGACTTTC.

This clone was seen a single time. The chain combines TRBV19 with TRBJ1-1, with 7 bases lining up with TRBD1. In germline, CDR1 is LNHDA, CDR2 SQIVND (reference sequence). The J segment lost 6 bases and the V segment lost 8 bases, leaving 3 bases of the junction unmatched. The CDR3 is 11 amino acids. The DNA for the CDR3 is TGTGCCAGTGTGACAGGGTCTGAAGCTTTCTTT. Protein: CASVTGSEAFF.

CDR3 residues: CASSSGQGQETQYF. CDR3 nucleotide sequence: TGCGCCAGCAGCTCCGGACAGGGCCAAGAGACCCAGTACTTC. The J gene is TRBJ2-5, the V gene TRBV5-1, with 8 bases lining up with TRBD1. Germline CDR1 and CDR2: SGHRS and YFSETQ. CDR3 length: 14 amino acids. V trimming: 3 bases; J trimming: 1 base; junction bases outside the gene matches: 2.

This clone has only one observation. The CDR3 loop reads CAISGTSGRGDTQYF. In DNA, the CDR3 is TGTGCCATCAGCGGGACTAGCGGGAGGGGGGATACGCAGTATTTT. The chain uses TRBV10-3 and TRBJ2-3, with 16 bases aligning to TRBD2. The CDR3 is 15 amino acids. V was pared by 6 bases and J by 6 bases, with 3 bases of the junction left unmatched. Looked up from germline, CDR1 is ENHRY and CDR2 is SYGVKD.

The table lists this clone with a count of one. The chain joins TRBV30 to TRBJ2-3; TRBD2 agrees at 15 bases. V lost 2 bases, J lost 0 bases, and 9 bases stayed unmatched. The CDR3 runs to 19 residues. CDR1 GTSNPN and CDR2 SVGIG come from the germline V gene (reference sequence). The CDR3 protein is CAWSSSRTSGGASTDTQYF. Here the CDR3 DNA reads TGTGCCTGGAGTTCAAGTCGGACTAGCGGGGGGGCTAGCACAGATACGCAGTATTTT.

This clone occurred once. The chain carries TRBV19 and TRBJ2-1; 11 nucleotides align to TRBD2. This CDR3 comprises 16 residues. With 5 bases clipped from V and 7 bases from J, the junction kept 10 bases outside the gene matches. The V gene's germline CDR1 is LNHDA and CDR2 SQIVND (reference sequence). The CDR3 protein is CASSVVAGGPKNEQFF. The CDR3 DNA reads TGTGCCAGTAGTGTAGTAGCGGGAGGGCCGAAAAATGAGCAGTTCTTC.

This sequence joins TRBV29-1 and TRBJ2-1; TRBD2 aligns across 16 bases. Germline V gene lookup returns CDR1 SQVTM and CDR2 ANQGSEA. Unmatched junction bases numbered 3, after V lost 2 bases and J lost 11 bases. The CDR3 loop spans 14 amino acids. CDR3 DNA: TGCAGCGTTGAACAGGGACTAGCGGGAGGGCAGCAGTTCTTC. It encodes CSVEQGLAGGQQFF.

The V and J genes are TRBV5-8 and TRBJ1-4, with TRBD1 as a possible D gene (5 bases). V gave up 4 bases and J gave up 5 bases, with 12 bases separating them. The CDR3 consists of 14 residues. From germline, CDR1 is SGHTS and CDR2 YDEGEE. The DNA for the CDR3 is TGTGCCAGCAGCCTAGGCGGGGGGAATGAAAAACTGTTTTTT. It encodes CASSLGGGNEKLFF.

The chain couples TRBV2 to TRBJ2-1; 7 nucleotides line up with TRBD2. Trimming removed 6 bases from V and 0 bases from J; junction bases left unmatched: 5. Germline lookup yields CDR1 SNHLY and CDR2 FYNNEI. The CDR3 length is 15 residues. The CDR3 bases are TGTGCCAGCAGCGTTAGCGGGTTCTCCTACAATGAGCAGTTCTTC. Translated, it gives CASSVSGFSYNEQFF.

In DNA, the CDR3 is TGTGCCAGCAGCCTCAGAAATCAGCCCCAGCATTTT. Its protein is CASSLRNQPQHF. V gene TRBV5-8 combines with J gene TRBJ1-5; D gene ambiguous. With 4 bases removed from V and 4 bases from J, the gap between germline ends came to 6 bases. Germline loops: CDR1 SGHTS, CDR2 YDEGEE. The CDR3 runs to 12 residues.

V usage is TRBV6-7 and J usage is TRBJ2-3, with 9 nucleotides matching TRBD1. TRBV6-7 is designated an ORF whose function remains uncertain. V trimming: 6 bases; J trimming: 4 bases; junction bases outside the gene matches: 35. The CDR3 sequence is 24 residues long. DNA for the CDR3: TGTGCCAGCAGAACGCGTAAGGAAAAACAGGGACAGGGAAAGGTTGTGGATTCCCCAGATACGCAGTATTTT. Translated, it gives CASRTRKEKQGQGKVVDSPDTQYF.

The CDR3 is CASSLTRDYPYNEQFF. The CDR3 nucleotides read TGTGCCAGCAGCTTGACACGGGACTACCCCTACAATGAGCAGTTCTTC. This chain links TRBV7-9 with TRBJ2-1; 7 nucleotides agree with TRBD2. This CDR3 is 16 amino acids long. V shed 3 bases, J shed 2 bases, and the junction held 7 bases outside the gene matches. CDR1 is SEHNR and CDR2 is FQNEAQ in the germline V gene (reference sequence).

This sequence joins TRBV9 and TRBJ1-1; D might be TRBD1 (5 bases). Trimming cost V 0 bases and J 0 bases, with 6 bases left between them. CDR1 is SGDLS and CDR2 is YYNGEE in the germline V gene. This CDR3 contains 14 residues. CDR3 residues: CASSVGQMNTEAFF. The DNA of the CDR3 is TGTGCCAGCAGCGTAGGACAGATGAACACTGAAGCTTTCTTT.

This clone was seen once. The chain employs TRBV29-1 and TRBJ1-2, with D possibly being TRBD1 (6 bases). The V end lost 4 bases, the J end lost 2 bases, and 8 bases lay between the germline ends. The CDR3 has 12 amino acids. The germline V gene encodes CDR1 SQVTM and CDR2 ANQGSEA. The CDR3 region has the DNA TGCAGCGTTGTTCAGGGGAACTATGGCTACACCTTC. This codes for CSVVQGNYGYTF.

The genes are TRBV11-2 and TRBJ2-7; 10 bases are shared with TRBD2. Germline V gene data show CDR1 as SGHAT and CDR2 as FQNNGV. The CDR3 is 14 residues long. Trimming took 6 bases from V and 5 from J; bases not matched to a gene: 7. The CDR3: CASRRLAGRDEQYF. Here the CDR3 DNA reads TGTGCCAGCAGACGACTAGCGGGCAGGGACGAGCAGTACTTC.

The chain carries TRBV10-3 and TRBJ2-3; 14 bases agree with TRBD2. V shed 6 bases, J shed 5 bases, and the junction held 7 bases outside the gene matches. The CDR3 contains 16 residues. Germline V CDR1 and CDR2: ENHRY, SYGVKD. The CDR3 here is CAIRVGTSGSIDTQYF. In DNA form, the CDR3 reads TGTGCCATCAGAGTCGGGACTAGCGGGAGTATAGATACGCAGTATTTT.

The chain combines TRBV4-2 with TRBJ2-3, with 8 positions matching TRBD2. CDR3 size: 13 residues. Germline V gene data show CDR1 as LGHNA and CDR2 as YNFKEQ. V was pared by 6 bases and J by 3 bases, with 2 bases of the junction left unmatched. In DNA, the CDR3 is TGTGCCAGCAGGACTAGCGATACAGATACGCAGTATTTT. Amino acids: CASRTSDTDTQYF.

The rearrangement uses TRBV6-1 and TRBJ2-3; TRBD2 matches 10 bases. This CDR3 contains 17 residues. J lost 4 bases, V lost 0 bases, and 7 bases had no gene match. Looked up from germline, CDR1 is MNHNS and CDR2 is SASEGT. The CDR3 nucleotides are TGTGCCAGCAGTGAAGCGGGGTGGCTAGCGGGGGCAGATACGCAGTATTTT. This sequence encodes CASSEAGWLAGADTQYF.